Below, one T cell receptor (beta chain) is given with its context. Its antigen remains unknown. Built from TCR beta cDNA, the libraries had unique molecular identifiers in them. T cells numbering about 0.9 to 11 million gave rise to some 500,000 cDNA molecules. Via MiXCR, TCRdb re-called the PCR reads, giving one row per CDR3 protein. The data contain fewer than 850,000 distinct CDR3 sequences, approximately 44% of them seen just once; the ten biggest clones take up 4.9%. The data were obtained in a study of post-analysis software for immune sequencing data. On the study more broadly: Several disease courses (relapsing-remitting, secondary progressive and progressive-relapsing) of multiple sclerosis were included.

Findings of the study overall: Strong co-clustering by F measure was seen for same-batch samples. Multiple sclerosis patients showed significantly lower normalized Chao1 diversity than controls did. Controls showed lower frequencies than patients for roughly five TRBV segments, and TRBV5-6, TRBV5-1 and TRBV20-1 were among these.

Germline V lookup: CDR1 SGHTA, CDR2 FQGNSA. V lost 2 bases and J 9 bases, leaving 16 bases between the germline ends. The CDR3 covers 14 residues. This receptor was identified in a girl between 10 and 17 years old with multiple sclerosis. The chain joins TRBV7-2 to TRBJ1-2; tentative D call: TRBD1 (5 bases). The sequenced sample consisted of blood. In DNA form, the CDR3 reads TGTGCCAGCAGCTTAAGACTGCTCGGGGGAAGCTACACCTTC. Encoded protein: CASSLRLLGGSYTF.